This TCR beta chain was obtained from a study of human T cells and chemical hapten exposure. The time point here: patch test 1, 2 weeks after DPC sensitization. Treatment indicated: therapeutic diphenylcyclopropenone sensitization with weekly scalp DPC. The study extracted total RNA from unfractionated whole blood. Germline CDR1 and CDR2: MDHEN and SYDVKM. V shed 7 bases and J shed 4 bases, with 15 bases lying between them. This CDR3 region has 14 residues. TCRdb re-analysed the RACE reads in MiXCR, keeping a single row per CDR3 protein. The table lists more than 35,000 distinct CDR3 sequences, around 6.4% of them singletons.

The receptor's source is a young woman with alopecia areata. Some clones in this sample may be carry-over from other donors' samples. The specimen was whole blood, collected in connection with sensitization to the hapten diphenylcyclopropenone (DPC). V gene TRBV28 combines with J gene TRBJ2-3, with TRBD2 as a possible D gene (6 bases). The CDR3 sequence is CASTITSLADTQYF. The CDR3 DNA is TGTGCCAGCACAATCACTAGCCTCGCAGATACGCAGTATTTT.